The T cell receptor beta chain under discussion was sequenced for a study of blood T cell repertoires in COVID-19. As for the study in general: Sources were T cells, B-cell-depleted T cells, or PBMCs; the material itself was cDNA or gDNA.

Generated by immunoSEQ multiplex PCR, the TCRdb table keeps only in-frame clones and is missing some. The data show about 170,000 clones, 75% to 90% seen once. This CDR3 has 15 amino acids. Germline values: CDR1 MNHEY, CDR2 SVGAGI. V lost 0 bases and J 1 base, leaving 8 bases between the germline ends. Cohort 3 donors counted as recovered after two negative PCRs, clearance, or resolved symptoms. Material for sequencing was PBMCs or T cells enriched from blood (not recorded which). This sequence originates from a woman aged 18 to 35 who had recovered from COVID-19. This chain links TRBV6-5 with TRBJ2-3; weak D call: TRBD2 (5 bases). The CDR3 is CASSYSGSRTDTQYF. The CDR3 bases are TGTGCCAGCAGTTACTCGGGGAGTCGCACAGATACGCAGTATTTT.